This note documents a single TCR beta chain sequence. These data belong to a study of blood T cell repertoires in COVID-19. Assay: immunoSEQ multiplex PCR; the TCRdb copy retains only in-frame clones and omits some. The table records about 150,000 clones, 80% to 90% of them present only once. The V gene's germline CDR1 is SGHRS and CDR2 YFSETQ. This CDR3 comprises 15 residues. The V gene lost 2 bases and the J gene lost 1 base, with 9 bases spanning the gap. In terms of age and location, participants ranged from about 18 to 95 years and lived in approximately 24 US areas. V gene TRBV5-1 combines with J gene TRBJ2-2, with D hard to call. The sequence was collected from a man aged 45-65 years who had recovered from COVID-19. The sample taken for sequencing was PBMCs or T cells enriched from blood (not recorded which). CDR3 DNA sequence: TGCGCCAGCAGCTTCGACACCGGGAACACCGGGGAGCTGTTTTTT. Translating gives CASSFDTGNTGELFF.